Listed here are 21 T cell receptor beta chains from one sample, sequenced in a study of cytomegalovirus exposure and HLA in healthy donors (dated by TCRdb to the late 2010s). The library relied on the immunoSEQ multiplex PCR assay. The multiplex PCR relied on a mix of 60 forward primers for TCR Vbeta segments and 13 reverse primers for TCR Jbeta segments. What TCRdb holds here is the immuneACCESS table cut down to in-frame rearrangements. Part of the clones is not present; checked against another copy, under half of the missing clones reflect an unresolved V gene, and the others are unexplained. The table for this sample shows around 100,000 clones. The ten largest clones capture 0.5% to 0.7% of the sample. The sample comprised PBMCs. The receptors come from a man aged 50-59 years in good health and CMV-seronegative.

The chain carries TRBV30 and TRBJ1-2, with a tentative D call TRBD1 (5 bases). Germline CDR1 and CDR2: GTSNPN and SVGIG (reference sequence). Between the trimmed V and J ends, which lost 7 bases and 11 bases, there was a span of 23 bases. CDR3 size: 13 residues. CDR3 protein: CASSLGGARGYTF. The CDR3 bases are TGTGCCTCCTCCCTCGGGGGAGCCCGGGGGTACACCTTC. Combining the CDR3 with reference TRBV30 and TRBJ1-2 gives the whole variable domain SQTIHQWPATLVQPVGSPLSLECTVEGTSNPNLYWYRQAAGRGLQLLFYSVGIGQISSEVPQNLSASRPQDRQFILSSKKLLLSDSGFYLCASSLGGARGYTFGSGTRLTVV.

This rearrangement joins TRBV5-6 to TRBJ2-2; 7 bases align to TRBD1. V trimming: 4 bases; J trimming: 7 bases; junction bases outside the gene matches: 10. Germline V gene sequence: CDR1 SGHDT, CDR2 YYEEEE. CDR3 length: 15 amino acids. DNA for the CDR3: TGTGCCAGCAGCATTCGACAGGGAAAGGGCGGGGAGCTGTTTTTT. It translates to CASSIRQGKGGELFF. Variable domain in full (rest from reference TRBV5-6 and TRBJ2-2): DAGVTQSPTHLIKTRGQQVTLRCSPKSGHDTVSWYQQALGQGPQFIFQYYEEEERQRGNFPDRFSGHQFPNYSSELNVNALLLGDSALYLCASSIRQGKGGELFFGEGSRLTVL.

The chain has TRBV5-6 and TRBJ2-7; 7 nucleotides align to TRBD1. The J segment lost 0 bases and the V segment lost 5 bases, leaving 5 bases of the junction unmatched. The CDR3 runs to 14 residues. Per germline, CDR1 SGHDT and CDR2 YYEEEE. CDR3 loop: CASSLTGISYEQYF. The CDR3 nucleotides are TGTGCCAGCAGTTTGACAGGGATCTCCTACGAGCAGTACTTC.

V and J are TRBV19 and TRBJ1-2; 10 bases are shared with TRBD1. Germline V gene sequence: CDR1 LNHDA, CDR2 SQIVND (reference sequence). After removal of 1 base from V and 8 bases from J, the junction contained 1 base not matched to a gene. The CDR3 is 13 residues long. As DNA, the CDR3 is TGTGCCAGTAGTATAGGGACAGGGGGAGGCTACACCTTC. This translates into CASSIGTGGGYTF.

The chain carries TRBV2 and TRBJ1-1; 10 bases are a match to TRBD1. V lost 6 bases, J lost 1 base, and 2 bases stayed unmatched. This CDR3 spans 14 amino acids. Germline loops: CDR1 SNHLY, CDR2 FYNNEI. The CDR3 loop reads CASRWDRGNTEAFF. The CDR3 region has the DNA TGTGCCAGCAGGTGGGACAGGGGGAACACTGAAGCTTTCTTT.

The chain links TRBV6-1 to TRBJ1-3; perhaps TRBD1 as D (6 bases). Germline CDR1 is MNHNS and CDR2 is SASEGT. V shed 7 bases and J shed 1 base, with 11 bases lying between them. This CDR3 region has 14 residues. CDR3 protein: CASKLDRSGNTIYF. The CDR3 DNA reads as TGTGCCAGCAAACTCGACAGGTCTGGAAACACCATATATTTT.

The V and J genes are TRBV9 and TRBJ2-1; TRBD2 is a possible D gene (5 bases). CDR3 length: 14 amino acids. Germline CDR1 reads SGDLS; CDR2 reads YYNGEE. Trimming took off 4 bases at V and 7 bases at J, with 15 bases between the two ends. CDR3 in DNA: TGTGCCAGCAGCCCCTCTGGGAGTTATAATGAGCAGTTCTTC. This encodes CASSPSGSYNEQFF.

The rearrangement links TRBV28 to TRBJ2-7; D possibly corresponds to TRBD1 (5 bases). V was cut by 3 bases and J by 7 bases, with 19 bases left in between. The germline V gene encodes CDR1 MDHEN and CDR2 SYDVKM. This CDR3 is 15 amino acids long. The CDR3 region is CASSFVGQGLWEQYF. In DNA form, the CDR3 reads TGTGCCAGCAGTTTCGTAGGGCAGGGCCTCTGGGAGCAGTACTTC. The entire variable domain, with the rest obtained from reference TRBV28 and TRBJ2-7, is as follows: DVKVTQSSRYLVKRTGEKVFLECVQDMDHENMFWYRQDPGLGLRLIYFSYDVKMKEKGDIPEGYSVSREKKERFSLILESASTNQTSMYLCASSFVGQGLWEQYFGPGTRLTVT.

The chain has TRBV10-3 and TRBJ2-7; D gene uncertain. Germline CDR1 is ENHRY and CDR2 is SYGVKD. V shed 4 bases and J shed 0 bases, with 13 bases lying between them. CDR3 size: 15 residues. CDR3 nucleotides: TGTGCCATCAGTGGCTGGCAGGATTACTCCTACGAGCAGTACTTC. This codes for CAISGWQDYSYEQYF.

This chain connects TRBV10-3 to TRBJ2-2; perhaps TRBD2 as D (5 bases). This CDR3 comprises 14 residues. Germline V gene data show CDR1 as ENHRY and CDR2 as SYGVKD. V lost 2 bases and J 5 bases, leaving 9 bases between the germline ends. The CDR3 region has the DNA TGTGCCATCAGTGAGGACCGGGAAACCGGGGAGCTGTTTTTT. It yields the protein CAISEDRETGELFF.

The rearrangement joins TRBV9 to TRBJ2-1; 10 bases align to TRBD2. Germline values: CDR1 SGDLS, CDR2 YYNGEE. J was trimmed by 8 bases and V by 1 base; bases with no gene match: 12. The CDR3 extends over 17 amino acids. The CDR3 here is CASSVPRSSGSVDEQFF. The CDR3 bases are TGTGCCAGCAGCGTACCCCGATCTAGCGGGAGTGTGGATGAGCAGTTCTTC.

The chain combines TRBV19 with TRBJ2-7; 7 bases match TRBD1. CDR1 and CDR2 (germline): LNHDA, SQIVND (reference sequence). The V and J ends lost 3 bases and 2 bases, in that order; junction bases with no gene match: 4. The CDR3 sequence is 14 residues long. Written as DNA, the CDR3 is TGTGCCAGTAGTATCGGCCAGGGGGCCTACGAGCAGTACTTC. It codes for CASSIGQGAYEQYF.

This chain links TRBV5-1 with TRBJ2-2; 11 bases are a match to TRBD2. V was clipped by 4 bases and J by 2 bases; unmatched bases: 4. Germline CDR1 and CDR2: SGHRS and YFSETQ. CDR3 length: 16 amino acids. CDR3 amino acids: CASSPGTSGNTGELFF. The CDR3 DNA reads TGCGCCAGCAGCCCTGGGACTAGCGGTAACACCGGGGAGCTGTTTTTT.

Regarding this clone: Distinct nucleotide sequences in the sample also encode this CDR3. The rearrangement uses TRBV5-4 and TRBJ2-2, with TRBD1 identical over 8 bases. The CDR3 length is 15 residues. After removal of 4 bases from V and 1 base from J, the junction contained 3 bases not matched to a gene. Germline CDR1 SGHNT, CDR2 YYREEE (reference sequence). The CDR3 DNA reads TGTGCCAGCAGCCCCGGGACAGGGAACACCGGGGAGCTGTTTTTT. Translated: CASSPGTGNTGELFF.

V gene TRBV5-5 combines with J gene TRBJ1-1, with D unclear. The CDR3 has 13 amino acids. Germline V lookup: CDR1 SGHKS, CDR2 YYEKEE (reference sequence). V was pared by 4 bases and J by 1 base, with 8 bases between. In DNA form, the CDR3 reads TGTGCCAGCAGCACTCAGGCGAACACTGAAGCTTTCTTT. It codes for CASSTQANTEAFF.

The chain carries TRBV7-2 and TRBJ2-7; possible D gene TRBD2, 5 bases. The V gene lost 2 bases and the J gene lost 4 bases, with 9 bases spanning the gap. The CDR3 totals 13 residues. From germline, CDR1 is SGHTA and CDR2 FQGNSA. In nucleotides, the CDR3 is TGTGCCAGCAGCTTAAATCGAGGGTACGAGCAGTACTTC. The encoded protein is CASSLNRGYEQYF.

The genes are TRBV7-2 and TRBJ2-7, with 8 bases that match TRBD2. Germline loops: CDR1 SGHTA, CDR2 FQGNSA. This CDR3 has 15 residues. The V and J ends lost 1 base and 3 bases, in that order; junction bases with no gene match: 5. Written as DNA, the CDR3 is TGTGCCAGCAGCTTAGGGGGACTAGGAGGCTACGAGCAGTACTTC. Its protein is CASSLGGLGGYEQYF.

The chain couples TRBV18 to TRBJ2-1, with 13 nucleotides matching TRBD2. V lost 4 bases and J lost 8; bases outside the gene matches: 17. The CDR3 is 19 residues long. CDR1 is KGHSH, CDR2 LQKENI, per germline. The CDR3: CASSLYFTSGRDGEDEQFF. As DNA, the CDR3 is TGTGCCAGCTCACTTTACTTCACTAGCGGGAGGGATGGAGAGGATGAGCAGTTCTTC.

The chain is built from TRBV4-1 and TRBJ2-6; a possible D gene is TRBD2 (6 bases). Germline CDR1 and CDR2: MGHRA and YSYEKL. V gave up 0 bases and J gave up 4 bases, with 16 bases separating them. This CDR3 spans 18 amino acids. The CDR3 region has the DNA TGCGCCAGCAGCCAAGACGGCATGGAGGGTCCCGGGGCCAACGTCCTGACTTTC. Residues: CASSQDGMEGPGANVLTF.

J is TRBJ1-3 and V is TRBV4-1, with a tentative D call TRBD1 (6 bases). This CDR3 spans 17 amino acids. The V end lost 0 bases, the J end lost 4 bases, and 16 bases lay between the germline ends. Germline-derived CDR1 and CDR2 are MGHRA and YSYEKL. Written as DNA, the CDR3 is TGCGCCAGCAGCCAAGATTATCCCGTGAGGGGGGGAAACACCATATATTTT. Amino acids: CASSQDYPVRGGNTIYF.

The V and J genes are TRBV6-6 and TRBJ2-7; D call uncertain. The CDR3 runs 13 residues. Germline lookup yields CDR1 MNHNY and CDR2 SVGAGI (reference sequence). The V end lost 6 bases, the J end lost 3 bases, and 12 bases lay between the germline ends. The CDR3 DNA sequence: TGTGCCAGCAGCCTAGACGGCAGCTACGAGCAGTACTTC. It translates to CASSLDGSYEQYF.